The subject of this entry is one T cell receptor beta chain. Germline loops: CDR1 MDHEN, CDR2 SYDVKM. The CDR3 spans 13 residues. The V end was cut by 3 bases, the J end by 3 bases, with 8 bases between. This sample was included in a study of cytomegalovirus exposure and HLA in healthy donors. PCR amplification relied on 60 Vbeta primers (plus 13 Jbeta primers). TCRdb's table, derived via immunoSEQ multiplex PCR, lists solely in-frame clones and lacks some. The sample carries around 190,000 clones, roughly 84% recorded once. The V and J genes are TRBV28 and TRBJ1-1; D may be TRBD1 (5 bases). The origin of this receptor is a girl aged 2 to 9 in good health and CMV-seropositive. The source material was PBMCs. The CDR3 nucleotides are TGTGCCAGCAGTTTGGGGCAGGACACTGAAGCTTTCTTT. Amino acid sequence: CASSLGQDTEAFF.